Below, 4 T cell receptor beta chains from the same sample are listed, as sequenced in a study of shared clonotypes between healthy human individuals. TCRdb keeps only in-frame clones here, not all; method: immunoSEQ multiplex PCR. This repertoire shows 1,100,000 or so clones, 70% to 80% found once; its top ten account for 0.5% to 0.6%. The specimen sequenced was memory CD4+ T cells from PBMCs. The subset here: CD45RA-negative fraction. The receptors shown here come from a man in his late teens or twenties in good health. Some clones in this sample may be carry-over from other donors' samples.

As DNA, the CDR3 is TGCGCCAGCAGCTTGAACCTAGCGGGAGCCGGGACAGATACGCAGTATTTT. Amino acids: CASSLNLAGAGTDTQYF. The J gene is TRBJ2-3, the V gene TRBV5-1; 10 bases align to TRBD2. Germline CDR1 reads SGHRS; CDR2 reads YFSETQ. The CDR3 contains 17 residues. J was trimmed by 3 bases and V by 1 base; bases with no gene match: 8.

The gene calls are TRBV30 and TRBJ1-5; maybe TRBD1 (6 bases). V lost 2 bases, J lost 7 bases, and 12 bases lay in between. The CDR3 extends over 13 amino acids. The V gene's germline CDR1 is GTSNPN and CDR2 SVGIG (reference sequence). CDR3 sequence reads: CAWSLGGGQPQHF. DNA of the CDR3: TGTGCCTGGAGTTTGGGGGGCGGACAGCCCCAGCATTTT.

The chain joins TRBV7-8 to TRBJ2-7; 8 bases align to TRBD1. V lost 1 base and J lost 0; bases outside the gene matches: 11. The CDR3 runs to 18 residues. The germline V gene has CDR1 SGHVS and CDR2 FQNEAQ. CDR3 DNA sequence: TGTGCCAGCAGCTTAGAATTAGGGGACAGGACATACTCCTACGAGCAGTACTTC. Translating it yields CASSLELGDRTYSYEQYF.

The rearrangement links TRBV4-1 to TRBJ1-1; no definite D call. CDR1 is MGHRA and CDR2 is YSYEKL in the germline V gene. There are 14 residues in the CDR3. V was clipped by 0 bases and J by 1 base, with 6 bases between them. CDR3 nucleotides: TGCGCCAGCAGCCAAGATCGGCAGAACACTGAAGCTTTCTTT. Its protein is CASSQDRQNTEAFF.